What follows are 18 T cell receptor beta chains derived from one specimen sequenced in a study of Ad26.COV2.S vaccination and SARS-CoV-2 variants. Produced via immunoSEQ multiplex PCR; TCRdb's table is partial and in-frame only. The sample shows a few hundred thousand clones, about 80% of them seen only once. Treatment specified: roughly 18 received Ad26.COV2.S at low or high dose, single or two shots; 5 received placebo; per-sample allocation not given. All samples were drawn on day 63, counting from the first vaccine or placebo injection. The sequencing here drew on peripheral blood, taken in a trial of Ad26.COV2.S vaccine versus placebo. These receptors originate from a person aged 18-60 years who received the Ad26.COV2.S COVID-19 vaccine or a placebo.

The rearrangement links TRBV18 to TRBJ2-2, with D hard to call. The CDR3 loop spans 15 amino acids. Germline values: CDR1 KGHSH, CDR2 LQKENI. V was clipped by 4 bases and J by 7 bases, with 16 bases between them. The CDR3 DNA reads TGTGCCAGCTCACTGCCCCGGTTTTTCGGCGGGGAGCTGTTTTTT. Translated: CASSLPRFFGGELFF.

The gene calls are TRBV6-1 and TRBJ2-3, with TRBD2 matching 8 bases. This CDR3 region has 18 residues. Germline V gene sequence: CDR1 MNHNS, CDR2 SASEGT. The trim removed 1 base at V and 2 bases at J, leaving 11 bases unmatched. The CDR3 sequence is CASSEGLWVAGHTDTQYF. Here the CDR3 DNA reads TGTGCCAGCAGTGAAGGCTTGTGGGTAGCGGGGCACACAGATACGCAGTATTTT.

The chain recombines TRBV6-1 with TRBJ1-2; D gene ambiguous. Germline V gene sequence: CDR1 MNHNS, CDR2 SASEGT. This CDR3 is 15 amino acids long. The ends were cut back, 0 bases at V and 0 bases at J, with 8 bases in the middle. The CDR3 loop reads CASSEAWKANYGYTF. The CDR3, as DNA: TGTGCCAGCAGTGAAGCTTGGAAAGCTAACTATGGCTACACCTTC.

This sequence joins TRBV11-2 and TRBJ1-2, with D unclear. The CDR3 is made up of 13 amino acids. Germline CDR1 SGHAT, CDR2 FQNNGV. Trimming shortened V by 6 bases and J by 4 bases, and 12 bases separated the two germline ends. CDR3 sequence reads: CASSSGSFYGYTF. CDR3 in DNA: TGTGCCAGCAGTTCTGGTTCATTCTATGGCTACACCTTC.

The V call is TRBV7-8, the J call TRBJ1-6, with 7 bases that match TRBD1. CDR3 length: 13 residues. Germline lookup yields CDR1 SGHVS and CDR2 FQNEAQ. V shed 3 bases and J 12 bases; nucleotides not matched to a gene: 5. CDR3 DNA sequence: TGTGCCAGCAGCTTGGACAGGTCGGGACCCCTCCACTTT. It is translated as CASSLDRSGPLHF.

This rearrangement joins TRBV11-3 to TRBJ2-1; 10 bases fit TRBD2. CDR1 and CDR2 (germline): SGHNT, YENEEA. The V and J ends lost 5 bases and 8 bases, in that order; junction bases with no gene match: 9. This CDR3 comprises 15 residues. The CDR3 protein is CASSPRASGGYEQFF. For the CDR3, the DNA is TGTGCCAGCAGCCCCAGGGCTAGCGGGGGCTATGAGCAGTTCTTC.

The chain joins TRBV5-1 to TRBJ1-2; D might be TRBD1 (6 bases). The germline V and J ends were trimmed by 4 bases and 0 bases, with 13 bases remaining between them. CDR3 length equals 15 residues. Germline CDR1 and CDR2: SGHRS and YFSETQ. CDR3 amino acids: CASSTGQPPNYGYTF. As DNA, the CDR3 is TGCGCCAGCAGCACCGGACAGCCCCCTAACTATGGCTACACCTTC.

The chain links TRBV6-2 or TRBV6-3 to TRBJ1-1; tentatively, D is TRBD1 (6 bases). The V end was cut by 0 bases, the J end by 0 bases, with 14 bases between. CDR1 is MNHEY, CDR2 SVGEGT, per germline. This CDR3 is built from 17 residues. In nucleotides, the CDR3 is TGTGCCAGCAGTTACTCCAGGGGTAAAGGACTGAACACTGAAGCTTTCTTT. It codes for CASSYSRGKGLNTEAFF.

The V and J genes are TRBV18 and TRBJ2-1; TRBD1 aligns across 9 bases. After removal of 4 bases from V and 3 bases from J, the junction contained 10 bases not matched to a gene. Germline CDR1 KGHSH, CDR2 LQKENI. The CDR3 length is 17 residues. As DNA, the CDR3 is TGTGCCAGCTCACTCCGAACAGGGGGCGGCAACTACAATGAGCAGTTCTTC. Translated, it gives CASSLRTGGGNYNEQFF.

This rearrangement joins TRBV5-5 to TRBJ2-1; unclear D gene. Per the germline V gene, CDR1 is SGHKS and CDR2 is YYEKEE (reference sequence). The ends were cut back, 4 bases at V and 3 bases at J, with 11 bases in the middle. The CDR3 is 14 residues long. CDR3 in DNA: TGTGCCAGCAGCCCGGACCGGGTCTACAATGAGCAGTTCTTC. This sequence encodes CASSPDRVYNEQFF.

This chain uses TRBV3-1 (or the pseudogene TRBV3-2) with TRBJ2-3; the D is unclear. V was cut by 0 bases and J by 6 bases, with 19 bases left in between. The CDR3 is made up of 17 amino acids. CDR1 is LGHDT and CDR2 is YNNKEL in the germline V gene (reference sequence). CDR3 region: CASSQEEAGRRWDTQYF. The CDR3 bases are TGTGCCAGCAGCCAAGAAGAAGCAGGACGACGGTGGGATACGCAGTATTTT.

CDR3 protein: CASSQDREGQGAVYPGELFF. CDR3 sequence (DNA): TGCGCCAGCAGCCAAGATCGGGAGGGACAGGGGGCGGTTTACCCCGGGGAGCTGTTTTTT. The chain uses TRBV4-3 and TRBJ2-2, with TRBD1 identical over 12 bases. Germline lookup yields CDR1 LGHNA and CDR2 YSLEER. The V segment lost 0 bases and the J segment 6 bases; nucleotides outside the gene matches: 14. This CDR3 has 20 amino acids.

The V call is TRBV28, the J call TRBJ2-7; TRBD1 might be the D (6 bases). V shed 5 bases and J shed 2 bases, with 13 bases lying between them. Germline lookup yields CDR1 MDHEN and CDR2 SYDVKM. This CDR3 contains 14 residues. Written as DNA, the CDR3 is TGTGCCAGCAGTCAGGGCAGGGGCACCTACGAGCAGTACTTC. Translation: CASSQGRGTYEQYF.

This rearrangement joins TRBV5-5 to TRBJ1-2, with D tentatively TRBD1 (5 bases). This CDR3 region has 16 residues. Per germline, CDR1 SGHKS and CDR2 YYEKEE (reference sequence). Trimming stripped 2 bases from V and 0 bases from J, with 14 bases between. The CDR3, as DNA: TGTGCCAGCAGCTTCGCAGGTGGGGGAGCTAACTATGGCTACACCTTC. Translated: CASSFAGGGANYGYTF.

This clone has a single count. The chain recombines TRBV7-2 with TRBJ2-3, with TRBD2 matching over 11 bases. Germline CDR1 SGHTA, CDR2 FQGNSA. The CDR3 is 16 residues long. Trimming cost V 3 bases and J 3 bases; bases outside gene matches: 5. In DNA, the CDR3 is TGTGCCAGCAGCTTCCTAGCGGGGGGTTGGACAGATACGCAGTATTTT. Translating it yields CASSFLAGGWTDTQYF. Variable domain in full (rest from reference TRBV7-2 and TRBJ2-3): GAGVSQSPSNKVTEKGKDVELRCDPISGHTALYWYRQSLGQGLEFLIYFQGNSAPDKSGLPSDRFSAERTGGSVSTLTIQRTQQEDSAVYLCASSFLAGGWTDTQYFGPGTRLTVL.

CDR3 nucleotide sequence: TGCGCCAGCAGCCAAGCCTACAGGGCCGAGCAGTACTTC. Amino acids: CASSQAYRAEQYF. The chain employs TRBV4-3 and TRBJ2-7, with a weak D call TRBD1 (6 bases). V lost 1 base and J 6 bases, leaving 10 bases between the germline ends. This CDR3 spans 13 amino acids. Germline CDR1 reads LGHNA; CDR2 reads YSLEER.

CDR3 region: CASMRAEDTEAFF. In nucleotides, the CDR3 is TGTGCCAGCATGAGGGCTGAGGATACTGAAGCTTTCTTT. The rearrangement links TRBV12-3 or TRBV12-4 to TRBJ1-1; D not certain. V was cut by 7 bases and J by 5 bases, with 14 bases left in between. This CDR3 comprises 13 residues.

This clone appeared a few times. This rearrangement joins TRBV27 to TRBJ1-4, with D maybe TRBD1 (5 bases). The CDR3 is 15 residues long. Trimming removed 5 bases at V and 8 bases at J, with 18 bases between. The germline V gene has CDR1 MNHEY and CDR2 SMNVEV (reference sequence). This chain's CDR3 is CASSVSGTWGEKLFF. The CDR3 DNA reads TGTGCCAGCAGTGTCTCAGGGACCTGGGGGGAAAAACTGTTTTTT.